Sequencing of this T cell receptor beta chain was carried out in a study of human T cells and chemical hapten exposure. Study at large: Doses of diphenylcyclopropenone went to the patients' scalps weekly throughout the approximately 22-week study.

Individual cDNA molecules had unique molecular identifiers attached to them by the library. TCRdb independently ran MiXCR on the RACE reads; one entry per CDR3 protein. The sample lists under 200,000 distinct CDR3 sequences; about 14% were seen once. The trim removed 2 bases at V and 6 bases at J, leaving 9 bases unmatched. This CDR3 has 16 residues. Germline CDR1 ENHRY, CDR2 SYGVKD. Time point defined: patch test 1, 2 weeks after DPC sensitization. Treatment given: therapeutic diphenylcyclopropenone sensitization with weekly scalp DPC. This chain connects TRBV10-3 to TRBJ2-7; 11 nucleotides agree with TRBD1. This sequence was found in a woman in her twenties or thirties with alopecia areata. Some clones in this sample may be carry-over from other donors' samples. Sequencing used whole blood, obtained in connection with sensitization to the hapten diphenylcyclopropenone (DPC). The CDR3 DNA sequence: TGTGCCATCAGTGAGGGGACCGGGACAGGGGGTCGCGAGCAGTACTTC. Translated: CAISEGTGTGGREQYF.